This T cell receptor beta chain was documented in a study of blood T cells in healthy people across ages. Regarding this clonotype: The antigen is unknown.

The V end lost 3 bases, the J end lost 2 bases, and 19 bases lay between the germline ends. CDR1 is SGHDT and CDR2 is YYEEEE in the germline V gene. The CDR3 is made up of 17 amino acids. Aged roughly 6 to 90, donors were systemically healthy Caucasians from Russia. Samples had at least 6 million PBMCs isolated from them. PCR was performed a second time for about 6 to 12 cycles using a sample-barcoded 5' primer and a J-beta primer mix. TCRdb reprocessed the 5' RACE reads with MiXCR, giving one entry per CDR3 protein. The sample has approximately 1.5 million distinct CDR3 sequences; roughly 32% are singletons. General study findings and limits: A greater number of naive CD4+ cells and higher diversity distinguished long-lived donors from aged donors.

This chain links TRBV5-6 with TRBJ2-3, with D possibly matching TRBD2 (6 bases). Sequenced: blood. The TCR originated in a woman between 25 and 40 years old in good health. CDR3 DNA: TGTGCCAGCAGCTCTGGGTTGGGGAGGAGACACACAGATACGCAGTATTTT. It codes for CASSSGLGRRHTDTQYF.